This T cell receptor beta chain was observed in a study of blood T cell repertoires in COVID-19. In the study overall: Acute and convalescent COVID-19 samples came from the United States, Italy and Spain.

In the authors' methods: The assay estimated nucleated cells by amplifying reference gene primers. The data were produced by immunoSEQ multiplex PCR, yet TCRdb's version contains in-frame clones alone and is incomplete. V and J calls and clone size are copied from that table; D and trimming were computed from the DNA. The table includes just under 30,000 clones, around 80% detected once. V lost 0 bases and J lost 2, with 9 bases in between. CDR3 length equals 14 residues. Germline V gives CDR1 SGDLS, CDR2 YYNGEE. The receptor was derived from a woman aged 70-85 years with acute or convalescent COVID-19. Specimen: peripheral blood. V and J are TRBV9 and TRBJ2-7, with D possibly being TRBD1 (6 bases). The DNA for the CDR3 is TGTGCCAGCAGCGTAGAGGGGGACACCTACGAGCAGTACTTC. Its protein product is CASSVEGDTYEQYF. Full variable domain (remainder filled in from reference TRBV9 and TRBJ2-7): DSGVTQTPKHLITATGQRVTLRCSPRSGDLSVYWYQQSLDQGLQFLIQYYNGEERAKGNILERFSAQQFPDLHSELNLSSLELGDSALYFCASSVEGDTYEQYFGPGTRLTVT.